Presented here are 5 T cell receptor beta chains from one specimen sequenced in a study of blood T cell repertoires in COVID-19. The data were produced by immunoSEQ multiplex PCR, yet TCRdb's version contains in-frame clones alone and is incomplete. This table holds around 60,000 clones, around 67% found once. Sample: peripheral blood. The origin of the receptors is a woman aged 50 to 60 with active or convalescent COVID-19.

This clone appeared once. J is TRBJ1-1 and V is TRBV14; 7 bases map to TRBD1. This CDR3 contains 14 residues. Per germline, CDR1 SGHDN and CDR2 FVKESK. The ends lost 3 bases at V and 8 bases at J; junction bases unmatched: 9. CDR3 coding DNA: TGTGCCAGCAGCCAGCTGGACAGGCCCGGGGAAGCTTTCTTT. Its translation: CASSQLDRPGEAFF.

The table lists this clone with a count of one. For the CDR3, the DNA is TGTGCCAGCATCATTTCCCCCTCAAGCGGGAGGTACCTCAATGAGCAGTTCTTC. It encodes CASIISPSSGRYLNEQFF. The chain carries TRBV28 and TRBJ2-1; 9 bases match TRBD2. V shed 7 bases and J 6 bases; nucleotides not matched to a gene: 19. Germline assignment: CDR1 MDHEN and CDR2 SYDVKM. The CDR3 is 18 residues long.

The chain employs TRBV11-1 and TRBJ1-1, with TRBD1 matching 7 bases. This CDR3 is 15 amino acids long. Trimming took 4 bases from V and 5 from J; bases not matched to a gene: 10. Germline values: CDR1 SGHAT, CDR2 FQDESV (reference sequence). DNA of the CDR3: TGTGCCAGCAGCTACCCTAAGGGGGCCGGGACTGAAGCTTTCTTT. This sequence encodes CASSYPKGAGTEAFF.

This CDR3 reads CASSSSGGAGGNTIYF. DNA of the CDR3: TGTGCCAGCAGCTCTTCAGGGGGCGCAGGGGGAAACACCATATATTTT. V and J are TRBV7-2 and TRBJ1-3; TRBD1 aligns across 8 bases. CDR3 length: 16 amino acids. In germline, CDR1 is SGHTA, CDR2 FQGNSA. Unmatched junction bases numbered 9, after V lost 4 bases and J lost 4 bases. The whole variable domain, filled in from reference TRBV7-2 and TRBJ1-3, reads GAGVSQSPSNKVTEKGKDVELRCDPISGHTALYWYRQSLGQGLEFLIYFQGNSAPDKSGLPSDRFSAERTGGSVSTLTIQRTQQEDSAVYLCASSSSGGAGGNTIYFGEGSWLTVV.

This chain links TRBV10-3 with TRBJ2-1, with 7 positions matching TRBD1. Per germline, CDR1 ENHRY and CDR2 SYGVKD. This CDR3 spans 15 amino acids. J lost 6 bases, V lost 0 bases, and 5 bases had no gene match. The CDR3 sequence is CAISESRSGGNEQFF. The CDR3 DNA is TGTGCCATCAGTGAGTCGAGGTCAGGGGGCAATGAGCAGTTCTTC.